This entry is about one T cell receptor beta chain. Authors' methods: The authors estimated nucleated cell counts from reference gene primer amplification. This table comes from immunoSEQ multiplex PCR, and its TCRdb copy is limited to in-frame clones, with some not included. Clone size and the V and J calls come from that table; the DNA yielded D and trimming. The sample shows 220,000 or so clones, roughly 90% of them seen only once. The sample is drawn from a study of blood T cell repertoires in COVID-19. Study-wide background: COVID-19 samples collected from the United States, Italy and Spain covered acute and convalescent phases. PBMCs, B-cell-depleted T cells, or T cells provided the cDNA or gDNA that made up the material.

V was clipped by 0 bases and J by 7 bases, with 8 bases between them. The germline V gene encodes CDR1 SGHTS and CDR2 YDEGEE. The CDR3 has 14 amino acids. Input material: peripheral blood. The J gene is TRBJ1-6, the V gene TRBV5-8; tentative D call: TRBD1 (5 bases). This TCR was recovered from a man aged 55 to 70 who had recovered from COVID-19. As DNA, the CDR3 is TGTGCCAGCAGCTTGGGTCGACAGAATTCACCCCTCCACTTT. This encodes CASSLGRQNSPLHF.